Shown below are 19 T cell receptor beta chains from a single sample sequenced in a study of blood T cell repertoires in COVID-19. Clones were read by immunoSEQ multiplex PCR, and TCRdb kept only the in-frame ones, dropping some. The sample carries approximately 260,000 clones, roughly 91% recorded once. The sequenced material came from PBMCs or T cells enriched from blood (not recorded which). These receptors all come from a woman aged 55-69 years who had recovered from COVID-19.

The chain joins TRBV11-2 to TRBJ2-3; 7 bases line up with TRBD2. This CDR3 is built from 15 residues. Germline loops: CDR1 SGHAT, CDR2 FQNNGV. The J segment lost 0 bases and the V segment lost 5 bases, leaving 5 bases of the junction unmatched. For the CDR3, the DNA is TGTGCCAGCAGCCGGGGTAGCGGGAGCACAGATACGCAGTATTTT. Protein sequence: CASSRGSGSTDTQYF.

The V and J genes are TRBV3-1 (or the pseudogene TRBV3-2) and TRBJ2-7; 9 positions match TRBD2. The CDR3 length is 15 residues. J lost 2 bases, V lost 3 bases, and 5 bases had no gene match. Germline-derived CDR1 and CDR2 are LGHDT and YNNKEL (reference sequence). In DNA, the CDR3 is TGTGCCAGCAGCCAGCTAGCGGGGACAACCTACGAGCAGTACTTC. Residues: CASSQLAGTTYEQYF.

This chain links TRBV5-1 with TRBJ2-7, with 9 bases fitting TRBD1. Looked up from germline, CDR1 is SGHRS and CDR2 is YFSETQ. CDR3 size: 15 residues. With V trimmed by 0 bases and J by 4 bases, 5 bases remained unmatched. CDR3 in DNA: TGCGCCAGCAGCTTGGGGGGGACAGGGATATACGAGCAGTACTTC. This gives the protein CASSLGGTGIYEQYF.

In nucleotides, the CDR3 is TGTGCCAGTAGTCGGAGCTCCATGCCGCAAGATACGCAGTATTTT. As protein: CASSRSSMPQDTQYF. J is TRBJ2-3 and V is TRBV19; D gene ambiguous. This CDR3 spans 15 amino acids. CDR1 and CDR2 from the germline V gene are LNHDA and SQIVND (reference sequence). Trimming shortened V by 5 bases and J by 5 bases, and 17 bases separated the two germline ends.

V is TRBV15 and J is TRBJ2-2, with TRBD1 matching 7 bases. The germline CDR1 and CDR2 sequences are LNHNV and YYDKDF (reference sequence). Germline trimming cut 3 bases from V and 3 bases from J; bases unmatched to any gene: 13. CDR3 length equals 18 residues. This chain's CDR3 is CATSRPQGAGGYTGELFF. The CDR3 DNA follows: TGTGCCACCAGCAGGCCCCAGGGCGCAGGGGGTTACACCGGGGAGCTGTTTTTT.

J is TRBJ1-4 and V is TRBV15; tentative D call: TRBD1 (5 bases). V lost 0 bases, J lost 8 bases, and 13 bases lay in between. The CDR3 length is 15 residues. Germline CDR1 and CDR2: LNHNV and YYDKDF (reference sequence). CDR3 sequence reads: CATSRDRGWEEKLFF. The CDR3 coding sequence is TGTGCCACCAGCAGAGATCGGGGGTGGGAGGAAAAACTGTTTTTT.

This chain uses TRBV7-3 with TRBJ1-1; 7 nucleotides match TRBD1. CDR3 length: 14 amino acids. The V and J ends lost 1 base and 8 bases, in that order; junction bases with no gene match: 7. In germline, CDR1 is SGHTA, CDR2 FQGTGA. The CDR3 loop reads CASSLSRDRREAFF. Written as DNA, the CDR3 is TGTGCCAGCAGCTTAAGTAGGGACAGACGAGAAGCTTTCTTT.

This chain connects TRBV11-3 to TRBJ1-1; weak D call: TRBD1 (6 bases). Germline V lookup: CDR1 SGHNT, CDR2 YENEEA. Trimming removed 7 bases from V and 1 base from J, with 13 bases in between. The CDR3 has 14 amino acids. CDR3 protein: CASTMGQSNTEAFF. DNA for the CDR3: TGTGCCAGCACCATGGGACAATCGAACACTGAAGCTTTCTTT.

The chain carries TRBV21-1 and TRBJ1-3; the table's TRBD1 call for D was not verified on the DNA. TRBV21-1 is reported as a pseudogene. The CDR3 sequence is 16 residues long. The CDR3 protein is CASSKGRDRFFDTIYF. DNA of the CDR3: TGTGCCAGCAGCAAAGGTCGGGACAGGTTTTTTGACACCATATATTTT.

V and J are TRBV2 and TRBJ2-5; 12 bases line up with TRBD2. With V trimmed by 3 bases and J by 5 bases, 7 bases remained unmatched. The CDR3 extends over 16 amino acids. CDR1 is SNHLY and CDR2 is FYNNEI in the germline V gene. In DNA form, the CDR3 reads TGTGCCAGCAGTGAGTTTATAGGACTAGCGGGGGAGACCCAGTACTTC. Its translation: CASSEFIGLAGETQYF.

The chain carries TRBV6-1 and TRBJ1-2, with 7 bases matching TRBD1. Germline V gives CDR1 MNHNS, CDR2 SASEGT. J lost 4 bases, V lost 3 bases, and 11 bases had no gene match. This CDR3 is built from 16 residues. The CDR3 reads CASSEAITGQSYGYTF. In nucleotides, the CDR3 is TGTGCCAGCAGTGAGGCTATTACGGGACAGAGCTATGGCTACACCTTC.

Note on this clone: Within the sample, other DNA sequences also encode this same CDR3. The J gene is TRBJ2-1, the V gene TRBV9; D is perhaps TRBD1 (6 bases). Deletions cut 2 bases from V and 2 bases from J, with 8 bases between. Germline V gene sequence: CDR1 SGDLS, CDR2 YYNGEE. CDR3 length equals 14 residues. CDR3 protein: CASSVGTTYNEQFF. DNA for the CDR3: TGTGCCAGCAGCGTCGGGACAACCTACAATGAGCAGTTCTTC.

This clone came up once. This chain connects TRBV28 to TRBJ1-4; D call uncertain. Germline values: CDR1 MDHEN, CDR2 SYDVKM. The CDR3 extends over 13 amino acids. V was trimmed by 6 bases and J by 5 bases, leaving 10 bases between them. The DNA of the CDR3 is TGTGCCAGCAGACTCGACTGGAATGAAAAACTGTTTTTT. Amino acid sequence: CASRLDWNEKLFF.

V gene TRBV7-9 combines with J gene TRBJ2-3, with D possibly TRBD2 on 5 matching bases. This CDR3 is 13 amino acids long. V lost 6 bases and J lost 0, with 7 bases in between. Looked up from germline, CDR1 is SEHNR and CDR2 is FQNEAQ (reference sequence). As DNA, the CDR3 is TGTGCCAGCAGGAGCGGAAGCACAGATACGCAGTATTTT. Translated, it gives CASRSGSTDTQYF.

This chain uses TRBV24-1 with TRBJ2-3, with 8 bases lining up with TRBD2. The CDR3 is 13 amino acids. J gave up 4 bases and V 8 bases, and 4 bases lay outside the gene matches. CDR1 KGHDR and CDR2 SFDVKD come from the germline V gene. In DNA, the CDR3 is TGTGCCACCAAGGGCGGGAGGTCAGATACGCAGTATTTT. Translation: CATKGGRSDTQYF.

The chain couples TRBV5-1 to TRBJ2-1, with D unresolved. V shed 3 bases and J shed 6 bases, with 7 bases lying between them. Germline-derived CDR1 and CDR2 are SGHRS and YFSETQ. The CDR3 loop spans 12 amino acids. DNA for the CDR3: TGCGCCAGCAGCTCGTTGGCCAATGAGCAGTTCTTC. Encoded protein: CASSSLANEQFF.

J is TRBJ1-1 and V is TRBV12-3 or TRBV12-4, with D tentatively TRBD1 (6 bases). Trimming took off 3 bases at V and 3 bases at J, with 8 bases between the two ends. This CDR3 region has 13 residues. The CDR3 spells CASSLDRDTEAFF. In nucleotides, the CDR3 is TGTGCCAGCAGTTTGGACAGAGACACTGAAGCTTTCTTT.

The chain's CDR3 is CASSNRANYGYTF. CDR3 bases: TGTGCCAGCAGTAACAGGGCTAACTATGGCTACACCTTC. The chain combines TRBV27 with TRBJ1-2; D perhaps matches TRBD1 (6 bases). CDR1 is MNHEY and CDR2 is SMNVEV in the germline V gene (reference sequence). The CDR3 totals 13 residues. The ends were cut back, 5 bases at V and 0 bases at J, with 7 bases in the middle.

The chain uses TRBV28 and TRBJ2-7; no reliable D call. The germline CDR1 and CDR2 sequences are MDHEN and SYDVKM. The length of the CDR3 is 11 residues. Trimming took 3 bases from V and 3 from J, leaving 3 bases between them. CDR3 in amino acids: CASSLYYEQYF. The DNA of the CDR3 is TGTGCCAGCAGTTTGTACTACGAGCAGTACTTC.